A single T cell receptor beta chain is shown here with its context. The data derive from a study of blood T cell repertoires in COVID-19. For the study at large: T cells, B-cell-depleted T cells, or PBMCs provided the cDNA or gDNA that served as material.

The germline V and J ends were trimmed by 3 bases and 3 bases, with 9 bases remaining between them. This CDR3 is 13 amino acids long. CDR1 WSHSY and CDR2 SAAADI come from the germline V gene. Under the authors' procedure: It was from reference gene primer amplification that nucleated cell counts were estimated. TCRdb's table, derived via immunoSEQ multiplex PCR, lists solely in-frame clones and lacks some. V and J calls and clone size are those listed in that table; D and trimming were worked out from the DNA. The sample has about 230,000 clones, roughly 80% seen once; the top ten hold 7.5% to 9%. The V call is TRBV10-2, the J call TRBJ2-7; D remains ambiguous. The receptor was derived from an elderly woman with acute or convalescent COVID-19. What was sequenced was peripheral blood. Here the CDR3 reads CASSDGGVYEQYF. CDR3 nucleotides: TGCGCCAGCAGTGACGGCGGAGTCTACGAGCAGTACTTC.